This T cell receptor beta chain was recorded in a study of cytomegalovirus exposure and HLA in healthy donors. Overall study context: Within the Caucasian-associated ancestry cluster were roughly 82% of the approximately 390 genotyped donors.

The germline V and J ends were trimmed by 4 bases and 2 bases, with 13 bases remaining between them. Germline V CDR1 and CDR2: SGHRS, YFSETQ. The CDR3 length is 14 residues. It was with 60 Vbeta and 13 Jbeta primers that the PCR ran. Libraries were prepared by immunoSEQ multiplex PCR; TCRdb keeps only in-frame clonotypes and omits some of them. In all, the sample yields about 160,000 clones. Overall study findings and caveats: Most sequenced TCRs were rare (though some public TCRs occurred in many donors). V- and J-gene trimming in TCR beta was tied to a missense DCLRE1C variant by an analysis performed later. Later analysis suggested most CMV-associated TCR beta chains were HLA-restricted.

Notes on this clone: Its target is unknown.

This chain links TRBV5-1 with TRBJ2-7; TRBD1 is a possible D gene (6 bases). The specimen sequenced was PBMCs. This TCR derives from a man younger than 40 in good health and CMV-seronegative. As DNA, the CDR3 is TGCGCCAGCAGCCTGGGTGAGGGGGCCTACGAGCAGTACTTC. This codes for CASSLGEGAYEQYF.